This TCR beta chain derives from a study of T cells in Graves' hyperthyroidism and ophthalmopathy. Amplification of TCR beta CDR3 regions used RNA as the template. TCR CDR3 regions were first amplified by RT-PCR with HTBI primers. MiXCR, applied by TCRdb to the multiplex PCR reads, yields one record per CDR3 protein. The sample shows around 520,000 distinct CDR3 sequences, roughly 24% of them seen only once. Study-wide results and limits: Model predictions of ophthalmopathy came a median about 6.3 months before onset. Expanded thyroid clonotypes (above 0.001) were mostly also found in blood.

As for this clonotype: Its antigen is as yet unknown.

This CDR3 comprises 14 residues. V was shortened by 1 base and J by 2 bases, with 9 bases between the two germline ends. The germline gives CDR1 SGHAT, CDR2 FQNNGV. Material for sequencing was blood. The clonotype originates from a woman in her 30s with Graves' ophthalmopathy. The chain carries TRBV11-2 and TRBJ2-7; D is undetermined. CDR3 bases: TGTGCCAGCAGCTTAGTCCTCTCCGCCTACGAGCAGTACTTC. It encodes CASSLVLSAYEQYF.